These 26 T cell receptor beta chains originate from one sample sequenced in a study of blood T cells in healthy people across ages. The authors ran a second PCR of about 6 to 12 cycles using a sample-barcoded 5' primer and a J-beta primer mix. MiXCR, applied by TCRdb to the 5' RACE reads, yields one record per CDR3 protein. The table has roughly 1.5 million distinct CDR3 sequences, 35% to 45% seen once. Sequenced sample: blood. The origin of the receptors is a woman younger than 30 in good health.

This clonotype has only one observation. The junction differs from germline at one of its ends, possibly a read error. The gene calls are TRBV5-1 and TRBJ2-5, with D tentatively TRBD2 (6 bases). The CDR3 has 13 amino acids. In germline, CDR1 is SGHRS, CDR2 YFSETQ. CDR3 loop: CASRGGYTEAQYF. The CDR3, as DNA: TGCGCCAGCAGAGGAGGGTATACAGAGGCCCAGTACTTC.

This clonotype turned up a few times. This chain connects TRBV30 to TRBJ1-5; 9 bases are a match to TRBD1. The CDR3 loop spans 13 amino acids. V lost 5 bases and J lost 7; bases outside the gene matches: 6. Germline loops: CDR1 GTSNPN, CDR2 SVGIG (reference sequence). CDR3 sequence: CAWGTGFEQPQHF. In nucleotides, the CDR3 is TGTGCCTGGGGGACAGGGTTTGAGCAGCCCCAGCATTTT.

The chain has TRBV29-1 and TRBJ2-1, with 10 bases lining up with TRBD2. This CDR3 is 16 amino acids long. J gave up 6 bases and V 2 bases, and 10 bases lay outside the gene matches. Germline V CDR1 and CDR2: SQVTM, ANQGSEA. The CDR3 DNA follows: TGCAGCGTTGAACTCCTAGCGGGAGTTATAAGCAATGAGCAGTTCTTC. It encodes CSVELLAGVISNEQFF.

The chain employs TRBV6-2 or TRBV6-3 and TRBJ1-1; no definite D call. The CDR3 contains 12 residues. Trimming pared 5 bases from V and 6 bases from J, leaving 10 bases between. Germline CDR1 and CDR2: MNHEY and SVGEGT. The DNA of the CDR3 is TGTGCCAGCAGTGTAGGCCCTTCTGAAGCTTTCTTT. Translated, it gives CASSVGPSEAFF.

The DNA of the CDR3 is TGTGCCACCAGCAGAGACAGACAGGCATCCAAAAACATTCAGTACTTC. It yields the protein CATSRDRQASKNIQYF. The chain has TRBV15 and TRBJ2-4; tentatively, D is TRBD1 (6 bases). Trimming cost V 0 bases and J 2 bases, with 11 bases left between them. This CDR3 region has 16 residues. CDR1 and CDR2 (germline): LNHNV, YYDKDF (reference sequence).

Comments on this clonotype: The junction departs from germline at one end; a sequencing error may be responsible. The rearrangement links TRBV4-3 to TRBJ1-2, with D perhaps matching TRBD1 (6 bases). Germline V gene lookup returns CDR1 LGHNA and CDR2 YSLEER. CDR3 length: 14 residues. Written as DNA, the CDR3 is TGCGCCAGCAGCCAAGCGGACAGCCTCTATGACTACACCTTC. It is translated as CASSQADSLYDYTF.

A note on this clonotype: At one boundary the junction diverges from the germline segment, which might be a read error. The genes are TRBV6-4 and TRBJ2-3; 8 nucleotides agree with TRBD1. This CDR3 is 14 amino acids long. The germline gives CDR1 MRHNA, CDR2 SNTAGT. The chain's CDR3 is CASSEQGGTDTRYF. The CDR3 nucleotides are TGTGCCAGCAGTGAACAGGGGGGCACAGATACGCGGTATTTT.

V is TRBV7-2 and J is TRBJ1-5, with D perhaps TRBD1 (5 bases). Germline CDR1 is SGHTA and CDR2 is FQGNSA. CDR3 length equals 15 residues. V dropped 7 bases and J dropped 2 bases, with 15 bases sitting between them. Written as DNA, the CDR3 is TGTGCCAGCACCCCGGGAGGGGTACGCAATCAGCCCCAGCATTTT. It is translated as CASTPGGVRNQPQHF. Combining the CDR3 with reference TRBV7-2 and TRBJ1-5 gives the whole variable domain GAGVSQSPSNKVTEKGKDVELRCDPISGHTALYWYRQSLGQGLEFLIYFQGNSAPDKSGLPSDRFSAERTGGSVSTLTIQRTQQEDSAVYLCASTPGGVRNQPQHFGDGTRLSIL.

The chain has TRBV7-9 and TRBJ2-5; 10 nucleotides agree with TRBD2. The CDR3 length is 14 residues. CDR1 is SEHNR and CDR2 is FQNEAQ in the germline V gene (reference sequence). Trimming at V came to 5 bases and at J to 11 bases, leaving 11 bases not matched to a gene. In DNA, the CDR3 is TGTGCCAGCAGCGGGACTAGCGCAGGGAATGAGCAGTACTTC. This sequence encodes CASSGTSAGNEQYF.

This chain joins TRBV7-2 and TRBJ1-2; tentatively, D is TRBD1 (5 bases). This CDR3 has 13 residues. Germline CDR1 reads SGHTA; CDR2 reads FQGNSA. V lost 5 bases to trimming and J lost 2 bases, with 9 bases between them. CDR3 coding DNA: TGTGCCAGCAGCGGGGACTGGAACTATGGCTACACCTTC. Protein product: CASSGDWNYGYTF.

The J gene is TRBJ2-4, the V gene TRBV18, with D hard to call. TRBJ2-7 explains the end of the DNA better; the J call may be wrong. CDR3 size: 13 residues. Germline CDR1 KGHSH, CDR2 LQKENI. The CDR3 loop reads CASSSEVSYEQYF. CDR3 bases: TGTGCCAGCTCGAGTGAGGTCAGCTACGAGCAGTACTTC.

This rearrangement joins TRBV6-5 to TRBJ2-7; D could derive from TRBD1 or TRBD2 (5 bases each). Germline assignment: CDR1 MNHEY and CDR2 SVGAGI. V was clipped by 2 bases and J by 3 bases, with 14 bases between them. The CDR3 spans 15 residues. CDR3 residues: CASSYGTPTYYEQYF. Written as DNA, the CDR3 is TGTGCCAGCAGTTACGGGACGCCCACTTACTACGAGCAGTACTTC.

The chain employs TRBV20-1 and TRBJ2-7; TRBD2 agrees at 11 bases. The germline CDR1 and CDR2 sequences are DFQATT and SNEGSKA (reference sequence). Losses at the gene ends were 6 bases for V and 6 bases for J; bases not matched to a gene: 7. The CDR3 length is 13 residues. CDR3 amino acids: CSAGTSGTGEQYF. The CDR3 nucleotides are TGCAGTGCCGGGACTAGCGGTACGGGCGAGCAGTACTTC.

This sequence joins TRBV9 and TRBJ2-1; 12 bases map to TRBD2. V lost 0 bases, J lost 0 bases, and 7 bases stayed unmatched. The CDR3 has 19 amino acids. In germline, CDR1 is SGDLS, CDR2 YYNGEE. CDR3 DNA sequence: TGTGCCAGCAGCGTAGGACTAGCGGGAGCCTGGAGCTCCTACAATGAGCAGTTCTTC. Amino acids: CASSVGLAGAWSSYNEQFF.

This clonotype was found a few times. The CDR3 bases are TGCGCCAGCAGACGTAGGGACCTGAGCTCCTACGAGCAGTACTTC. Translated: CASRRRDLSSYEQYF. This chain uses TRBV5-1 with TRBJ2-7, with D possibly called TRBD1 or TRBD2 (5 bases each). The CDR3 length is 15 residues. Germline V gene sequence: CDR1 SGHRS, CDR2 YFSETQ. V gave up 5 bases and J gave up 0 bases, with 15 bases separating them.

This clonotype was detected many times. The V and J genes are TRBV7-2 and TRBJ2-2; TRBD1 is a possible D gene (6 bases). The CDR3 runs to 16 residues. Germline V lookup: CDR1 SGHTA, CDR2 FQGNSA. Between the trimmed V and J ends, which lost 5 bases and 3 bases, there was a span of 16 bases. DNA for the CDR3: TGTGCCAGCAGCACATACCAGGGGATCGACACCGGGGAGCTGTTTTTT. The encoded protein is CASSTYQGIDTGELFF.

The chain has TRBV9 and TRBJ1-5; D might be TRBD1 (5 bases). The CDR3 has 14 amino acids. Trimming left V 3 bases short and J 4 bases short, with 11 bases between. The V gene's germline CDR1 is SGDLS and CDR2 YYNGEE. For the CDR3, the DNA is TGTGCCAGCAGCGGGCGGGGACCGAATCAGCCCCAGCATTTT. Its translation is CASSGRGPNQPQHF.

Comments on this clonotype: With a much larger clone just one base away, this may be a read error. The rearrangement uses TRBV20-1 and TRBJ2-7; weak D call: TRBD2 (6 bases). The J call may be faulty, since TRBJ2-1 better matches the DNA end. This CDR3 is built from 12 residues. CDR1 and CDR2 from the germline V gene are DFQATT and SNEGSKA (reference sequence). The CDR3 DNA reads TGCAGTGCTAGACTAGCGACCTACGAGCAGTTCTTC. Its protein is CSARLATYEQFF.

This chain uses TRBV9 with TRBJ1-2; unclear D gene. Germline-derived CDR1 and CDR2 are SGDLS and YYNGEE. The V end was cut by 0 bases, the J end by 4 bases, with 10 bases between. The CDR3 has 14 residues. Here the CDR3 reads CASSVAQQSYGYTF. The CDR3 DNA sequence: TGTGCCAGCAGCGTAGCTCAGCAGAGCTATGGCTACACCTTC.

This clonotype was observed a handful of times. The chain couples TRBV20-1 to TRBJ2-1; 8 nucleotides agree with TRBD1. Germline V gene sequence: CDR1 DFQATT, CDR2 SNEGSKA (reference sequence). The CDR3 is 14 amino acids. The ends lost 5 bases at V and 3 bases at J; junction bases unmatched: 6. The CDR3 region is CSAVPGQVYNEQFF. The CDR3 DNA reads as TGCAGTGCTGTTCCGGGACAGGTCTACAATGAGCAGTTCTTC.

CDR3 protein: CATTTGGINEQYF. The CDR3 coding sequence is TGTGCCACAACTACAGGGGGCATCAACGAGCAGTACTTC. The chain carries TRBV12-3 or TRBV12-4 and TRBJ2-7; 9 bases line up with TRBD1. V dropped 10 bases and J dropped 5; count of bases not matched to a gene: 9. This CDR3 contains 13 residues.

This clonotype was recorded a few times. The rearrangement joins TRBV6-2 or TRBV6-3 to TRBJ1-2, with a tentative D call TRBD1 (5 bases). Looked up from germline, CDR1 is MNHEY and CDR2 is SVGEGT. Trimming removed 0 bases from V and 8 bases from J, with 16 bases in between. The CDR3 totals 15 residues. As DNA, the CDR3 is TGTGCCAGCAGTTACTCGGTGGACACGGTCCGAGGCTACACCTTC. Its protein is CASSYSVDTVRGYTF.

This clonotype turned up a few times. V is TRBV9 and J is TRBJ2-1, with D maybe TRBD2 (5 bases). V lost 0 bases, J lost 2 bases, and 12 bases lay in between. The CDR3 sequence is 16 residues long. The germline CDR1 and CDR2 sequences are SGDLS and YYNGEE. The CDR3 DNA is TGTGCCAGCAGCGTAGGCCAACTAGGCACCTACAATGAGCAGTTCTTC. Translation gives CASSVGQLGTYNEQFF.

The gene calls are TRBV6-1 and TRBJ1-2; tentatively, D is TRBD1 (6 bases). V lost 7 bases to trimming and J lost 4 bases, with 13 bases between them. The CDR3 is made up of 13 amino acids. Germline loops: CDR1 MNHNS, CDR2 SASEGT. CDR3 residues: CASNIDRFYGYTF. The CDR3 DNA sequence: TGTGCCAGCAATATAGACAGGTTCTATGGCTACACCTTC.

This clonotype was seen more than once but under ten times. This rearrangement joins TRBV20-1 to TRBJ2-1; tentatively, D is TRBD2 (5 bases). The germline gives CDR1 DFQATT, CDR2 SNEGSKA (reference sequence). With 0 bases removed from V and 9 bases from J, the gap between germline ends came to 18 bases. The CDR3 loop spans 15 amino acids. Written as DNA, the CDR3 is TGCAGTGCTAGAGAAGGTGGGCGGGTTGGGAGTGAGCAGTTCTTC. Its protein product is CSAREGGRVGSEQFF.

V gene TRBV7-9 combines with J gene TRBJ1-2; D unresolved. The germline V and J ends were trimmed by 0 bases and 4 bases, with 12 bases remaining between them. CDR1 and CDR2 from the germline V gene are SEHNR and FQNEAQ (reference sequence). The CDR3 sequence is 15 residues long. In DNA form, the CDR3 reads TGTGCCAGCAGCTTAGCAGACAAGCCTTCCTATGGCTACACCTTC. This translates into CASSLADKPSYGYTF.